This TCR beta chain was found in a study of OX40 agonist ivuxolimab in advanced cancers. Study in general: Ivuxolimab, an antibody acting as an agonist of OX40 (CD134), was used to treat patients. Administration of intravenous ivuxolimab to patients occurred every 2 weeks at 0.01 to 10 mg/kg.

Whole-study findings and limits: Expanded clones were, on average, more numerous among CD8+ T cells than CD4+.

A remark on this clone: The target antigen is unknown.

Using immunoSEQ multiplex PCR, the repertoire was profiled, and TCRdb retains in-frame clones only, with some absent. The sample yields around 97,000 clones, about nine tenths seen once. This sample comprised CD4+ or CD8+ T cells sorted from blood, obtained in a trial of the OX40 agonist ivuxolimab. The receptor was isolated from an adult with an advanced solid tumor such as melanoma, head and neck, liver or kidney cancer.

The CDR3 bases are TGTGCCAGCAGCTCGACTAGTCCTGAGCAGTTCTTC. It yields the protein CASSSTSPEQFF. This chain links TRBV5-8 with TRBJ2-1; D might be TRBD2 (6 bases). The CDR3 loop spans 12 amino acids. V lost 3 bases, J lost 9 bases, and 10 bases lay in between. Germline V gene lookup returns CDR1 SGHTS and CDR2 YDEGEE.